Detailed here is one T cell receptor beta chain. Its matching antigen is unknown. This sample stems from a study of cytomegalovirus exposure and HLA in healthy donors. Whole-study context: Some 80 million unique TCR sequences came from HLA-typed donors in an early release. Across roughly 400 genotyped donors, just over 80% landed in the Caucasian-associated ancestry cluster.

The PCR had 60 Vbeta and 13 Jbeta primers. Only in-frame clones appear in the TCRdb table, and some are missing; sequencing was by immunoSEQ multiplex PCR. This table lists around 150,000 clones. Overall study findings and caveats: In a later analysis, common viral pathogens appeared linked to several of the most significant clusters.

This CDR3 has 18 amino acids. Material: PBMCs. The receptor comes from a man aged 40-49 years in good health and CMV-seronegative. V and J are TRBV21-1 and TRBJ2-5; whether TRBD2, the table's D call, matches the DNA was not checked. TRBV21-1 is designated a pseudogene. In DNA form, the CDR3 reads TGTGCCAGCAGCAAAGAGGCGAGGTGGGAGGGATCCCAAGAGACCCAGTACTTC. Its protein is CASSKEARWEGSQETQYF.